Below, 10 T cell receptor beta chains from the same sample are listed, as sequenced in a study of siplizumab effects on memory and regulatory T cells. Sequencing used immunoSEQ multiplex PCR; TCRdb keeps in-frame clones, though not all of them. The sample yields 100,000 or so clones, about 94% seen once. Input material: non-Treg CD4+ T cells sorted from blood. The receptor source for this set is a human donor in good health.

The CDR3 DNA reads TGTGCCAGCAGCTTCCCAGTCTCCGGCGGAGGCTACACCTTC. Translating gives CASSFPVSGGGYTF. The rearrangement joins TRBV5-6 to TRBJ1-2; D ambiguous. This CDR3 region has 14 residues. V shed 2 bases and J shed 8 bases, with 16 bases lying between them. Germline CDR1 and CDR2: SGHDT and YYEEEE.

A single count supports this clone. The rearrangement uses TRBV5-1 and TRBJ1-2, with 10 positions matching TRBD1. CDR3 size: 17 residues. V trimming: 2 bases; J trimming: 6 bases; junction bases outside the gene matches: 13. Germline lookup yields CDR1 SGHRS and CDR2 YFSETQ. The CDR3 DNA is TGCGCCAGCAGCTTTTTGGGACAGGGGAAGGAGGTTGATGGCTACACCTTC. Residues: CASSFLGQGKEVDGYTF.

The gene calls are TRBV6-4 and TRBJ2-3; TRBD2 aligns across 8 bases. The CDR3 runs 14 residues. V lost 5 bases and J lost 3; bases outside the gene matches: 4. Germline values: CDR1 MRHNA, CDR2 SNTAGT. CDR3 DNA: TGTGCCAGCAGTCCGGGACTAGAGACAGATACGCAGTATTTT. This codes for CASSPGLETDTQYF.

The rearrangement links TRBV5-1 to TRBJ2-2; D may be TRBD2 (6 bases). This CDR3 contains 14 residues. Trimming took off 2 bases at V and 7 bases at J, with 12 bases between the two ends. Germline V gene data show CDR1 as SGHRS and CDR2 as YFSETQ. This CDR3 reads CASSFGGKGGELFF. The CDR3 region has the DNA TGCGCCAGCAGCTTCGGGGGAAAGGGCGGGGAGCTGTTTTTT.

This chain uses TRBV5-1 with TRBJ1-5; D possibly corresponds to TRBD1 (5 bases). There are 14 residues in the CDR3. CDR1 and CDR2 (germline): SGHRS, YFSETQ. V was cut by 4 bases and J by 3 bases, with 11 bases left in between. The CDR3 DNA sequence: TGCGCCAGCAGCCCGGGGGGGATCAATCAGCCCCAGCATTTT. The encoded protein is CASSPGGINQPQHF.

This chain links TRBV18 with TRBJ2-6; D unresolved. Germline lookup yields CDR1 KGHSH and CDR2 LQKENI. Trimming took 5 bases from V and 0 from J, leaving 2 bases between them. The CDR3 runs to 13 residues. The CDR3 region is CASSTSGANVLTF. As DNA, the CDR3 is TGTGCCAGCTCAACCTCTGGGGCCAACGTCCTGACTTTC.

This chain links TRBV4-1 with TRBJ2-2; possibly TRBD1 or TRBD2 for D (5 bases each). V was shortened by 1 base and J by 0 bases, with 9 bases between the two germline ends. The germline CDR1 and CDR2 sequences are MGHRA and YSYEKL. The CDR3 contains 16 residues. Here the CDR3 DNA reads TGCGCCAGCAGCCAAGTCGGGGCCCCGAACACCGGGGAGCTGTTTTTT. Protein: CASSQVGAPNTGELFF.

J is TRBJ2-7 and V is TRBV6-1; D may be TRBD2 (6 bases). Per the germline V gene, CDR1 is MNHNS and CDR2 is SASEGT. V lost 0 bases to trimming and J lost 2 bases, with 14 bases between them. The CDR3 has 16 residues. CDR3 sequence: CASSEARGWPPYEQYF. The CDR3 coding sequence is TGTGCCAGCAGTGAAGCGCGGGGATGGCCTCCCTACGAGCAGTACTTC.

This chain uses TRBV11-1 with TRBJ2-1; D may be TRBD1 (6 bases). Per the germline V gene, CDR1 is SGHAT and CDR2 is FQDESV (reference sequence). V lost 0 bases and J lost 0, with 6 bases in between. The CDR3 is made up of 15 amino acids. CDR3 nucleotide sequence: TGTGCCAGCAGCTTAGCAGGGGGCTCCTACAATGAGCAGTTCTTC. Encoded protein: CASSLAGGSYNEQFF.

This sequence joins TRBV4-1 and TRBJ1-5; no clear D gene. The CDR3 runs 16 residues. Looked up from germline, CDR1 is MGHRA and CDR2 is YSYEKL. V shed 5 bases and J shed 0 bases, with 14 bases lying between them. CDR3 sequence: CASSALVGYSNQPQHF. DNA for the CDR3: TGCGCCAGCAGCGCCCTAGTCGGCTATAGCAATCAGCCCCAGCATTTT.